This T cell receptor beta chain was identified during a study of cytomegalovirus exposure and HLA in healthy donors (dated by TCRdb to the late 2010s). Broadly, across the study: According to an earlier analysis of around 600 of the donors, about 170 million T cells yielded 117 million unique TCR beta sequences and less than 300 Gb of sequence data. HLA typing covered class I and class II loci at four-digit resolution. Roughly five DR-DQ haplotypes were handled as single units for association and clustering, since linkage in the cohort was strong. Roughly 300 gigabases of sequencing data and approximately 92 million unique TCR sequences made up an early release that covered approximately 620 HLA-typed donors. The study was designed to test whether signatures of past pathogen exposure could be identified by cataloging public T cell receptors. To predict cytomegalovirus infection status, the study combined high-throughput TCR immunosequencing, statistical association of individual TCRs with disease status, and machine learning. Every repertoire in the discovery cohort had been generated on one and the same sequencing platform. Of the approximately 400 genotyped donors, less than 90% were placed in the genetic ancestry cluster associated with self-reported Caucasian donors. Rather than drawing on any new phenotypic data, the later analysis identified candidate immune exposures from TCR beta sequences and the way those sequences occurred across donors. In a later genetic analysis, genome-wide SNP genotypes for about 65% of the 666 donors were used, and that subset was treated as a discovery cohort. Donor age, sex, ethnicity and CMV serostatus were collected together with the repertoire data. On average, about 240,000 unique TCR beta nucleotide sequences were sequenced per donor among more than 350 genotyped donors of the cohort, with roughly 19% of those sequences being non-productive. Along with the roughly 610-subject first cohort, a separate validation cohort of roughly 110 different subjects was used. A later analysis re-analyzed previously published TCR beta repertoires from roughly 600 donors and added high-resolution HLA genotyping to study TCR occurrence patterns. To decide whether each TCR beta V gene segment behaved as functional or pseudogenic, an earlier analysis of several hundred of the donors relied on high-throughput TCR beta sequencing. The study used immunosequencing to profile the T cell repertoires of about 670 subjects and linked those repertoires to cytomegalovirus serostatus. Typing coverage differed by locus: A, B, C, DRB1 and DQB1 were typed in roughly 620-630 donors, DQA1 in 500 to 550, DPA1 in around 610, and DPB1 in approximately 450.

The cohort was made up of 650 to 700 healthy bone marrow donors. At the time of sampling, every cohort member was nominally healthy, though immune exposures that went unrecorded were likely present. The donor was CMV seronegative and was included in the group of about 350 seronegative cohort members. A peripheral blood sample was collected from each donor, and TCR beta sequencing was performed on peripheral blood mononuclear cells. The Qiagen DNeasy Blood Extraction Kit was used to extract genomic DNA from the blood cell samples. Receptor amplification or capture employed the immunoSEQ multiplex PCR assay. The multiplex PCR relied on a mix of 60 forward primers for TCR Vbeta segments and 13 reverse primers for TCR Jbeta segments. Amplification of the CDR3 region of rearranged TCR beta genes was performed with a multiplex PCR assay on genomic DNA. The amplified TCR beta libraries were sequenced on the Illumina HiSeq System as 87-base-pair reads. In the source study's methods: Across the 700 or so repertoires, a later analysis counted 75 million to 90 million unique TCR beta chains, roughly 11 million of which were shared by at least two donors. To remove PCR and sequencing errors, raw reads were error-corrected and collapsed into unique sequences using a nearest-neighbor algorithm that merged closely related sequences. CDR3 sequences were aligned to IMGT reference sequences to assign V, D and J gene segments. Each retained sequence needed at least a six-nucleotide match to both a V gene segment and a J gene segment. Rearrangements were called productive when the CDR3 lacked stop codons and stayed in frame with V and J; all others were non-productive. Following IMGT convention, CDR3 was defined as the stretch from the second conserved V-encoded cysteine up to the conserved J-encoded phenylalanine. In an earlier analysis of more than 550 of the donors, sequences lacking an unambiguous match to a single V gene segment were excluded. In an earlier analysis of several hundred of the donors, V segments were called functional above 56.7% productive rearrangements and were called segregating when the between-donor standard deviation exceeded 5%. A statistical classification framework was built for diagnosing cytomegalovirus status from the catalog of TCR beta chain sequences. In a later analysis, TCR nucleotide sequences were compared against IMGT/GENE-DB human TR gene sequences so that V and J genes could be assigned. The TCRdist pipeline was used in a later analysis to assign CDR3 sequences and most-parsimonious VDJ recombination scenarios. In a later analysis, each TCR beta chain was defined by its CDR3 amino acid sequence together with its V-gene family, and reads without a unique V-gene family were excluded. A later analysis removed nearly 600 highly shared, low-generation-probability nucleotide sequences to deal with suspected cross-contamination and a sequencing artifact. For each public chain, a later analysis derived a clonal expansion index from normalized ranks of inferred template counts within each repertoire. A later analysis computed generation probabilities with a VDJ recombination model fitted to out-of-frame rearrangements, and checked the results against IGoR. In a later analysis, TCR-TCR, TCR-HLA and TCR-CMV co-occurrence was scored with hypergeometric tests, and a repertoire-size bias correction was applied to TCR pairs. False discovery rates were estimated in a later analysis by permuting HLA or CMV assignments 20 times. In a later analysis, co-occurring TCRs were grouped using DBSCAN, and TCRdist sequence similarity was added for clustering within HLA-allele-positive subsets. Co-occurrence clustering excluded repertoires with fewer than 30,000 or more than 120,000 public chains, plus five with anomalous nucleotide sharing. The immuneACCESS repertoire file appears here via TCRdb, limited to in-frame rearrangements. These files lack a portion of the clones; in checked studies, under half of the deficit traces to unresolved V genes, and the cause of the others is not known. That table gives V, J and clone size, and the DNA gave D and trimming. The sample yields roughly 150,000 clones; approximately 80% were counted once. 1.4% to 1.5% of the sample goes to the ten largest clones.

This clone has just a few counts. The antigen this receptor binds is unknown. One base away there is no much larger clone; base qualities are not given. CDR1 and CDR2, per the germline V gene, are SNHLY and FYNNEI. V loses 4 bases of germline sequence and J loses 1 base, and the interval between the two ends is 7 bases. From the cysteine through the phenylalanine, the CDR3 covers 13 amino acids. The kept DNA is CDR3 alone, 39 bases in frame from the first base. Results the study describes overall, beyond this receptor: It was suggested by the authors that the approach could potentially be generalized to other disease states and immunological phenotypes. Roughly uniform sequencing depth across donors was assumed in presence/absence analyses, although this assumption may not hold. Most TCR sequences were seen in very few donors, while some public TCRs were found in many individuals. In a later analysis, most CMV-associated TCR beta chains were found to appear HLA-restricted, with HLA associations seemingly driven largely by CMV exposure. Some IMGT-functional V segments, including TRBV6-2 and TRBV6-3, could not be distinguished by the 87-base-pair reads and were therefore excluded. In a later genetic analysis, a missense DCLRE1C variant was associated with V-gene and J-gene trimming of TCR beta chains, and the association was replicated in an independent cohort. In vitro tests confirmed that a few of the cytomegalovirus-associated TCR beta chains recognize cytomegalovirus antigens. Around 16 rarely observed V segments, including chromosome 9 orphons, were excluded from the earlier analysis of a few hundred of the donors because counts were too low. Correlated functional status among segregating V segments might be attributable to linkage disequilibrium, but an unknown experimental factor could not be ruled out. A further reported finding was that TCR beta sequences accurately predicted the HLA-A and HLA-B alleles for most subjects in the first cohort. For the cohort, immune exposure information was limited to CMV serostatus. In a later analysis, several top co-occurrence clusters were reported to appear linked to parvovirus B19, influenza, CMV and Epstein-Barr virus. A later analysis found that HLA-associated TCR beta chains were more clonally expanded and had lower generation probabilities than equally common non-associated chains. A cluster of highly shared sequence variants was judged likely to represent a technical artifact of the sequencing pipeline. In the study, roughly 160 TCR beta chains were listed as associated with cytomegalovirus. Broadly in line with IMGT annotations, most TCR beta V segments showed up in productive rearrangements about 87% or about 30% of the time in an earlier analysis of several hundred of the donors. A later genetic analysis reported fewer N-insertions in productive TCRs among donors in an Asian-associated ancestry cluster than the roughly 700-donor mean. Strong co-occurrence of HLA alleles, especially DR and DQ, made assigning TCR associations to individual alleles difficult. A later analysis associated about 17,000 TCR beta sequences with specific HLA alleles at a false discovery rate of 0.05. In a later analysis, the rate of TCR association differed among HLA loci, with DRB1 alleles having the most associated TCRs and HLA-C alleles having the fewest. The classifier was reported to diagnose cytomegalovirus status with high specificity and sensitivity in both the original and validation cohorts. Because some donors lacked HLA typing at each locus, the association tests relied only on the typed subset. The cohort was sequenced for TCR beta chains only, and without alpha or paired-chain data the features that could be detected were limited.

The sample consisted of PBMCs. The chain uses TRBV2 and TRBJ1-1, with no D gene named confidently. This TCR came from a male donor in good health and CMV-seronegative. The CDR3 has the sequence CASSGEKNTEAFF. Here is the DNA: TGTGCCAGCAGTGGGGAGAAGAACACTGAAGCTTTCTTT. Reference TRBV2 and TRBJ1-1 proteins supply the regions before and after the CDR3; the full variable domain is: EPEVTQTPSHQVTQMGQEVILRCVPISNHLYFYWYRQILGQKVEFLVSFYNNEISEKSEIFDDQFSVERPDGSNFTLKIRSTKLEDSAMYFCASSGEKNTEAFFGQGTRLTVV.